This T cell receptor (beta chain) was sequenced in a study of blood T cell repertoires in COVID-19. Residents of 24 US areas, aged roughly 18 to 89 years, made up the participants. Grouping used clinical history reported by participants in a survey and questionnaire. Cohort 3 recovery required two negative PCRs, clearance, or symptom resolution. J gave up 0 bases and V 2 bases, and 2 bases lay outside the gene matches. The germline CDR1 and CDR2 sequences are LGHNA and YNFKEQ. CDR3 length: 15 residues. Per the study methods: Reference gene primer amplification gave nucleated cell count estimates. Assay used: immunoSEQ multiplex PCR; TCRdb lists only in-frame clones, some missing. V, J and clone size were drawn from that table, and D and trimming were deduced from the DNA. The profile shows fewer than 200,000 clones, 78% of them singletons.

The gene calls are TRBV4-2 and TRBJ2-7; 9 nucleotides match TRBD2. The source material was PBMCs or T cells enriched from blood (not recorded which). The TCR sequence derives from a woman between 50 and 59 years old who had recovered from COVID-19. CDR3 bases: TGTGCCAGCAGCCAACTGACTAGCGGCTCCTACGAGCAGTACTTC. Encoded protein: CASSQLTSGSYEQYF.